This T cell receptor (beta chain) was documented in a study of T cells in severe cutaneous drug reactions. The CDR3 runs 11 residues. Germline V gene sequence: CDR1 DFQATT, CDR2 SNEGSKA (reference sequence). Libraries were made by iRepertoire multiplex PCR with TCR subtype-specific primers for bulk and single-cell sequencing. TCRdb reworked the multiplex PCR reads into one entry per CDR3 protein, no DNA. This table lists tens of thousands of distinct CDR3 sequences. Sequenced patients had Stevens-Johnson syndrome or toxic epidermal necrolysis caused by carbamazepine. This receptor was obtained from a human donor with toxic epidermal necrolysis, a severe cutaneous drug reaction. Sequencing was carried out using PBMCs. V and J are TRBV20-1 and TRBJ2-7; the TCRdb D gene call, TRBD1, has no DNA to confirm it. CDR3 residues: CSAGTSYEQYF.